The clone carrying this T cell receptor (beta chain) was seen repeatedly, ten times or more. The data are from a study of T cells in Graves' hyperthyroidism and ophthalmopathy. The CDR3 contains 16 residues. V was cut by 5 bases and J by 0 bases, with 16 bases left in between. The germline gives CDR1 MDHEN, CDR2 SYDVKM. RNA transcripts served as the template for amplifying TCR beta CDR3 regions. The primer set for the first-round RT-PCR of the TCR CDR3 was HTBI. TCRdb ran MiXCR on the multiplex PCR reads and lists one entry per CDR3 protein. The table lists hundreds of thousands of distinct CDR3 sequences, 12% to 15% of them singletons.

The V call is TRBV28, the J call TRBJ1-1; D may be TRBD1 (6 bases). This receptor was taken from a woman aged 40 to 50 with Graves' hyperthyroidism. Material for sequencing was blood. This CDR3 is CASSGIQGGVNTEAFF. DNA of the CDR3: TGTGCCAGCAGTGGGATACAGGGTGGGGTGAACACTGAAGCTTTCTTT.